The next 23 T cell receptor beta chains were all read from a single sample in a study of blood T cell repertoires in COVID-19. TCRdb's table, derived via immunoSEQ multiplex PCR, lists solely in-frame clones and lacks some. Of over 200,000 clones listed, around 86% were seen once; the top ten hold approximately 5.3%. Sample: peripheral blood. Receptors were obtained from a human donor in a cohort sampled during active COVID-19.

The chain carries TRBV28 and TRBJ2-7; TRBD2 matches at 7 bases. Germline V gene lookup returns CDR1 MDHEN and CDR2 SYDVKM. J was trimmed by 3 bases and V by 4 bases; bases with no gene match: 15. CDR3 length equals 17 residues. DNA of the CDR3: TGTGCCAGCAGTTCGCCAATTAGGCTAGCGGTTAACTACGAGCAGTACTTC. Translation: CASSSPIRLAVNYEQYF.

CDR3 region: CASSQMGNYGYTF. The CDR3 nucleotides are TGCGCCAGCAGCCAAATGGGCAACTATGGCTACACCTTC. The rearrangement uses TRBV4-3 and TRBJ1-2; no reliable D call. V was cut by 2 bases and J by 2 bases, with 6 bases left in between. The CDR3 extends over 13 amino acids. In germline, CDR1 is LGHNA, CDR2 YSLEER.

The chain uses TRBV5-8 and TRBJ1-5; no definite D call. Germline CDR1 is SGHTS and CDR2 is YDEGEE. Trimming stripped 3 bases from V and 3 bases from J, with 13 bases between. The CDR3 extends over 15 amino acids. Written as DNA, the CDR3 is TGTGCCAGCAGCTCGGGGAAACCGCACAATCAGCCCCAGCATTTT. Its protein product is CASSSGKPHNQPQHF. The full variable domain, with the rest looked up from reference TRBV5-8 and TRBJ1-5, is EAGVTQSPTHLIKTRGQQATLRCSPISGHTSVYWYQQALGLGLQFLLWYDEGEERNRGNFPPRFSGRQFPNYSSELNVNALELEDSALYLCASSSGKPHNQPQHFGDGTRLSIL.

The chain links TRBV19 to TRBJ2-1; TRBD2 matches 8 bases. Trimming at V came to 6 bases and at J to 1 base, leaving 5 bases not matched to a gene. The CDR3 has 15 residues. The germline V gene encodes CDR1 LNHDA and CDR2 SQIVND (reference sequence). In DNA form, the CDR3 reads TGTGCCAGTAGCCCTAGCGGGCGGTCCTACAATGAGCAGTTCTTC. Its translation is CASSPSGRSYNEQFF.

The chain carries TRBV7-9 and TRBJ2-4, with D possibly matching TRBD1 (6 bases). CDR1 and CDR2 from the germline V gene are SEHNR and FQNEAQ (reference sequence). Between the trimmed V and J ends, which lost 2 bases and 3 bases, there was a span of 11 bases. The CDR3 runs to 15 residues. The DNA of the CDR3 is TGTGCCAGCAGCTTAATTAAGGGGGACAAAAACATTCAGTACTTC. As protein: CASSLIKGDKNIQYF.

CDR3 amino acids: CASSRALAGGETQYF. DNA of the CDR3: TGTGCCAGCAGCAGAGCCCTAGCGGGAGGGGAGACCCAGTACTTC. The rearrangement joins TRBV7-2 to TRBJ2-5; 12 nucleotides match TRBD2. V trimming: 5 bases; J trimming: 5 bases; junction bases outside the gene matches: 6. Germline-derived CDR1 and CDR2 are SGHTA and FQGNSA. This CDR3 is built from 15 residues.

The V and J genes are TRBV18 and TRBJ2-3; 7 nucleotides align to TRBD2. The CDR3 is made up of 17 amino acids. V was pared by 6 bases and J by 5 bases, with 17 bases of the junction left unmatched. Germline CDR1 reads KGHSH; CDR2 reads LQKENI. The CDR3 region has the DNA TGTGCCAGCTCGACCCTGACTAGCTGGGAAAAGGGAGATACGCAGTATTTT. As protein: CASSTLTSWEKGDTQYF.

The CDR3 DNA is TGTGCCAGTAGTATAGCCGGAGGAGCTAACTATGGCTACACCTTC. Its translation is CASSIAGGANYGYTF. The chain uses TRBV19 and TRBJ1-2, with D uncertain. CDR1 and CDR2 from the germline V gene are LNHDA and SQIVND (reference sequence). Trimming stripped 1 base from V and 0 bases from J, with 9 bases between. The CDR3 loop spans 15 amino acids.

This clone showed up just a few times. This chain uses TRBV6-5 with TRBJ2-5, with a weak D call TRBD1 (5 bases). The CDR3 runs 13 residues. The V gene's germline CDR1 is MNHEY and CDR2 SVGAGI. Trimming took 6 bases from V and 1 from J, leaving 9 bases between them. The CDR3 loop is CASRRTLQETQYF. The CDR3 DNA follows: TGTGCCAGCAGGAGGACACTCCAAGAGACCCAGTACTTC.

This clone was found a few times. V and J are TRBV5-8 and TRBJ1-2; TRBD1 is a possible D gene (6 bases). This CDR3 is built from 12 residues. Germline CDR1 and CDR2: SGHTS and YDEGEE. V was shortened by 4 bases and J by 8 bases, with 12 bases between the two germline ends. CDR3 sequence reads: CASSVTGTGYTF. CDR3 DNA: TGTGCCAGCAGCGTTACAGGGACCGGCTACACCTTC.

This clone was seen more than once but under ten times. The identical CDR3 is also encoded by other nucleotide sequences in the sample. J is TRBJ2-7 and V is TRBV27; possibly TRBD2 for D (5 bases). V lost 3 bases, J lost 0 bases, and 9 bases lay in between. CDR3 length: 14 residues. Germline lookup yields CDR1 MNHEY and CDR2 SMNVEV (reference sequence). The CDR3 loop is CASSFRGFSYEQYF. CDR3 nucleotides: TGTGCCAGCAGTTTCCGGGGTTTCTCCTACGAGCAGTACTTC.

V is TRBV28 and J is TRBJ2-1; 7 nucleotides align to TRBD1. The CDR3 sequence is 18 residues long. Losses at the gene ends were 10 bases for V and 0 bases for J; bases not matched to a gene: 18. Looked up from germline, CDR1 is MDHEN and CDR2 is SYDVKM. This chain's CDR3 is CATHTDRFVRSSYNEQFF. Written as DNA, the CDR3 is TGTGCCACCCACACGGACAGGTTTGTACGCAGCTCCTACAATGAGCAGTTCTTC.

The J gene is TRBJ2-7, the V gene TRBV18; the D gene is possibly TRBD2 (5 bases). CDR1 KGHSH and CDR2 LQKENI come from the germline V gene. The V end was cut by 4 bases, the J end by 4 bases, with 11 bases between. CDR3 length: 13 amino acids. CDR3: CASSLREPYEQYF. CDR3 DNA: TGTGCCAGCTCACTAAGGGAGCCTTACGAGCAGTACTTC.

This clone was counted once. This chain links TRBV13 with TRBJ1-3; unclear D gene. CDR3 length: 18 residues. The germline V gene encodes CDR1 PRHDT and CDR2 FYEKMQ (reference sequence). Trimming removed 3 bases at V and 0 bases at J, with 18 bases between. Here the CDR3 DNA reads TGTGCCAGCAGCTTTCAAATAGGAGGCCTCAGCTCTGGAAACACCATATATTTT. It specifies CASSFQIGGLSSGNTIYF.

The CDR3 here is CASRTGTFNQPQHF. CDR3 sequence (DNA): TGTGCCAGCAGGACCGGGACATTTAATCAGCCCCAGCATTTT. The chain recombines TRBV28 with TRBJ1-5, with a tentative D call TRBD1 (6 bases). The CDR3 length is 14 residues. CDR1 MDHEN and CDR2 SYDVKM come from the germline V gene. V dropped 6 bases and J dropped 4 bases, with 13 bases sitting between them.

The CDR3 loop reads CSVELDREDEQYF. The CDR3 coding sequence is TGCAGCGTTGAACTGGACAGGGAAGACGAGCAGTACTTC. The chain combines TRBV29-1 with TRBJ2-7, with 8 nucleotides matching TRBD1. V was clipped by 2 bases and J by 5 bases; unmatched bases: 5. Germline V lookup: CDR1 SQVTM, CDR2 ANQGSEA. This CDR3 comprises 13 residues.

This clone is a singleton in its sample. The chain couples TRBV5-1 to TRBJ1-4, with no clear D. V was shortened by 2 bases and J by 4 bases, with 6 bases between the two germline ends. In germline, CDR1 is SGHRS, CDR2 YFSETQ. The CDR3 spans 13 residues. This CDR3 is CASSFGVNEKLFF. The CDR3 DNA reads TGCGCCAGCAGCTTCGGGGTTAATGAAAAACTGTTTTTT.

The V gene is TRBV3-1 (or the pseudogene TRBV3-2), the J gene TRBJ1-2; D is undetermined. Germline V lookup: CDR1 LGHDT, CDR2 YNNKEL (reference sequence). The CDR3 spans 16 residues. Trimming pared 4 bases from V and 4 bases from J, leaving 19 bases between. Here the CDR3 DNA reads TGTGCCAGCAGCCCAACGACTGCGGGAGGAGTCTATGGCTACACCTTC. This sequence encodes CASSPTTAGGVYGYTF.

V and J are TRBV18 and TRBJ1-2; D remains unclear. Trimming took 1 base from V and 8 from J, leaving 11 bases between them. The CDR3 totals 13 residues. Germline CDR1 and CDR2: KGHSH and LQKENI. CDR3 sequence (DNA): TGTGCCAGCTCACCACGGCAGGATCTAGGCTACACCTTC. This translates into CASSPRQDLGYTF.

In this sample, this clone turned up a few times. The V call is TRBV19, the J call TRBJ1-4; a weak D match, TRBD1 (5 bases). CDR1 and CDR2 from the germline V gene are LNHDA and SQIVND (reference sequence). This CDR3 spans 15 amino acids. Trimming left V 5 bases short and J 13 bases short, with 23 bases between. CDR3 DNA: TGTGCCAGTAGTCTGCGGAGTGACAGCCTCATCGGACTGTTTTTT. Protein product: CASSLRSDSLIGLFF. The full variable domain, with the rest looked up from reference TRBV19 and TRBJ1-4, is DGGITQSPKYLFRKEGQNVTLSCEQNLNHDAMYWYRQDPGQGLRLIYYSQIVNDFQKGDIAEGYSVSREKKESFPLTVTSAQKNPTAFYLCASSLRSDSLIGLFFGSGTQLSVL.

The chain joins TRBV28 to TRBJ2-1; D gene uncertain. V shed 8 bases and J shed 7 bases, with 18 bases lying between them. Looked up from germline, CDR1 is MDHEN and CDR2 is SYDVKM. CDR3 length: 14 amino acids. The CDR3 loop reads CASEQAPVSNEQFF. The CDR3 region has the DNA TGTGCCAGCGAGCAGGCCCCCGTGTCGAATGAGCAGTTCTTC.

The chain carries TRBV5-1 and TRBJ2-2, with D maybe TRBD2 (6 bases). V lost 0 bases to trimming and J lost 7 bases, with 16 bases between them. Germline V CDR1 and CDR2: SGHRS, YFSETQ. The CDR3 has 16 amino acids. The CDR3 region is CASSLALDGGLGELFF. CDR3 bases: TGCGCCAGCAGCTTGGCCTTAGATGGGGGACTCGGGGAGCTGTTTTTT.

The rearrangement joins TRBV7-2 to TRBJ2-7; 7 bases match TRBD2. CDR3 length equals 16 residues. V shed 4 bases and J 2 bases; nucleotides not matched to a gene: 11. Germline V gives CDR1 SGHTA, CDR2 FQGNSA. The CDR3 DNA reads TGTGCCAGCAGCTCGCCCCCTGGCGGGAGTCCCTACGAGCAGTACTTC. Translated: CASSSPPGGSPYEQYF. Looking up the rest from reference TRBV7-2 and TRBJ2-7 gives the full variable domain: GAGVSQSPSNKVTEKGKDVELRCDPISGHTALYWYRQSLGQGLEFLIYFQGNSAPDKSGLPSDRFSAERTGGSVSTLTIQRTQQEDSAVYLCASSSPPGGSPYEQYFGPGTRLTVT.